This T cell receptor (beta chain) appears in the sequencing data of a study of blood T cell repertoires in COVID-19. Unmatched junction bases numbered 5, after V lost 4 bases and J lost 8 bases. This CDR3 is 15 amino acids long. In germline, CDR1 is SGHTA, CDR2 FQGNSA. The table came from immunoSEQ multiplex PCR; TCRdb's copy has only in-frame clones and leaves some out. Seen here are 250,000 to 350,000 clones, around 90% observed once, and the top ten hold more than 0.95%. Sequencing used PBMCs or T cells enriched from blood (not recorded which). The gene calls are TRBV7-2 and TRBJ2-1; 13 bases are shared with TRBD2. This receptor was identified in a woman under 40 who had recovered from COVID-19. CDR3 sequence (DNA): TGTGCCAGCAGCTCAGGACTAGCGGGGGTATATGAGCAGTTCTTC. The encoded protein is CASSSGLAGVYEQFF.